Following are 21 T cell receptor beta chains from one sample sequenced in a study of CD8+CD57+ T cells in acquired aplastic anemia. Genomic DNA acted as the template from which TCR beta VDJ combination and CDR3 sequence profiling were carried out. TCRdb re-analysed the reads in MiXCR, keeping a single row per CDR3 protein. The sample has approximately 200,000 distinct CDR3 sequences; less than 60% are singletons. Flow cytometry had shown expanded CD8+CD57+ cells in the patients chosen for sequencing. The sequencing input was sorted CD4+, CD8+, or CD8+CD57+ T cells (not recorded which) from PBMCs. The origin of the receptors is a human donor with aplastic anemia.

The chain has TRBV29-1 and TRBJ1-3; D gene unclear. Trimming pared 4 bases from V and 3 bases from J, leaving 7 bases between. The germline gives CDR1 SQVTM, CDR2 ANQGSEA. CDR3 size: 12 residues. The CDR3 here is CSVVVVGNTIYF. The DNA for the CDR3 is TGCAGCGTTGTGGTGGTTGGAAACACCATATATTTT.

On this clonotype itself: A read error may explain this, as a much larger clone is one base away. The chain joins TRBV2 to TRBJ2-3; TRBD2 matches at 7 bases. With 8 bases clipped from V and 0 bases from J, the junction kept 5 bases outside the gene matches. The CDR3 runs 14 residues. Germline V gene sequence: CDR1 SNHLY, CDR2 FYNNEI. CDR3 DNA: TGTGCCAGCGGGAGCGGGACGAGCACAGATACGCAGTATTTT. It is translated as CASGSGTSTDTQYF. Full variable domain (outside the CDR3, taken from reference TRBV2 and TRBJ2-3): EPEVTQTPSHQVTQMGQEVILRCVPISNHLYFYWYRQILGQKVEFLVSFYNNEISEKSEIFDDQFSVERPDGSNFTLKIRSTKLEDSAMYFCASGSGTSTDTQYFGPGTRLTVL.

The chain combines TRBV3-1 with TRBJ1-1, with D maybe TRBD1 (5 bases). The V end lost 1 base, the J end lost 5 bases, and 11 bases lay between the germline ends. Germline V gene data show CDR1 as LGHDT and CDR2 as YNNKEL (reference sequence). The CDR3 is 14 residues long. CDR3 sequence reads: CASSQGKGVTEAFF. The CDR3 DNA follows: TGTGCCAGCAGCCAAGGGAAAGGGGTAACTGAAGCTTTCTTT.

The table lists this clonotype with many counts. The genes are TRBV29-1 and TRBJ1-1; D unclear. Germline loops: CDR1 SQVTM, CDR2 ANQGSEA. V was trimmed by 3 bases and J by 1 base, leaving 0 bases between them. The CDR3 is 10 residues long. The CDR3 DNA is TGCAGCGTTGAGAACACTGAAGCTTTCTTT. It encodes CSVENTEAFF.

In regard to this clonotype: This may be a read error: a much more frequent sequence differs by one nucleotide. The chain recombines TRBV4-2 with TRBJ1-1; D gene uncertain. The germline V gene has CDR1 LGHNA and CDR2 YNFKEQ. The CDR3 covers 14 residues. DNA of the CDR3: TGTGCCAGCAGCCAGTATCTCAGAGGCCCTGAAGCTCTCTTT. Translated: CASSQYLRGPEALF.

The chain couples TRBV5-5 to TRBJ2-1; the D is unclear. The CDR3 spans 11 residues. The germline gives CDR1 SGHKS, CDR2 YYEKEE (reference sequence). Trimming took 5 bases from V and 10 from J, leaving 10 bases between them. The DNA of the CDR3 is TGTGCCAGCAGTATGGCTAGGGAGCAGTTCTTC. Translating gives CASSMAREQFF.

This clonotype was found many times. The chain combines TRBV25-1 with TRBJ2-5; D remains unclear. V was pared by 2 bases and J by 3 bases, with 10 bases between. The CDR3 runs to 14 residues. Per the germline V gene, CDR1 is MGHDK and CDR2 is SYGVNS. The CDR3 spells CASSENGLEETQYF. CDR3 nucleotides: TGTGCCAGCAGTGAAAACGGCTTGGAAGAGACCCAGTACTTC. Full variable domain (remainder filled in from reference TRBV25-1 and TRBJ2-5): EADIYQTPRYLVIGTGKKITLECSQTMGHDKMYWYQQDPGMELHLIHYSYGVNSTEKGDLSSESTVSRIRTEHFPLTLESARPSHTSQYLCASSENGLEETQYFGPGTRLLVL.

This chain connects TRBV9 to TRBJ2-7; no reliable D call. CDR3 length: 12 residues. The V gene's germline CDR1 is SGDLS and CDR2 YYNGEE. The germline V and J ends were trimmed by 3 bases and 2 bases, with 6 bases remaining between them. The CDR3 bases are TGTGCCAGCAGCGATGCAACCTACGAGCAGTACTTC. Protein sequence: CASSDATYEQYF.

V gene TRBV7-7 combines with J gene TRBJ2-5; 8 nucleotides agree with TRBD2. V shed 0 bases, J shed 4 bases, and the junction held 4 bases outside the gene matches. From germline, CDR1 is SSHAT and CDR2 FNYEAQ (reference sequence). The CDR3 covers 15 residues. The CDR3 DNA follows: TGTGCCAGCAGCTTAGCACTAGCGGTAGGAGAGACCCAGTACTTC. Translated, it gives CASSLALAVGETQYF.

This clonotype was counted at least ten times. The chain links TRBV15 to TRBJ1-5, with 8 bases that match TRBD1. This CDR3 spans 16 amino acids. Germline V gene sequence: CDR1 LNHNV, CDR2 YYDKDF (reference sequence). V gave up 5 bases and J gave up 4 bases; unmatched junction bases: 10. CDR3 sequence reads: CATSREDRVSNQPQHF. The CDR3 region has the DNA TGTGCCACCAGCCGCGAGGACAGGGTGTCGAATCAGCCCCAGCATTTT.

The chain uses TRBV25-1 and TRBJ1-2; the match to TRBD1 covers 7 bases. CDR1 and CDR2 from the germline V gene are MGHDK and SYGVNS. Losses at the gene ends were 5 bases for V and 1 base for J; bases not matched to a gene: 13. The CDR3 is 17 amino acids. The CDR3 DNA reads TGTGCCAGCAGTTTATCTTCCGGGACAGAAAATAACTATGGCTACACCTTC. Its translation is CASSLSSGTENNYGYTF.

This clonotype was seen a few times. The rearrangement joins TRBV6-5 to TRBJ1-2, with TRBD1 matching over 7 bases. The CDR3 is made up of 16 amino acids. V was pared by 5 bases and J by 1 base, with 10 bases of the junction left unmatched. CDR1 is MNHEY, CDR2 SVGAGI, per germline. The CDR3 DNA is TGTGCCAGCAGTCAACTGAGGGGGCTCTTTAACTATGGCTACACCTTC. As protein: CASSQLRGLFNYGYTF.

This clonotype was counted ten times or more. The chain joins TRBV2 to TRBJ2-1; tentatively, D is TRBD1 (5 bases). The ends were cut back, 6 bases at V and 9 bases at J, with 9 bases in the middle. This CDR3 spans 11 amino acids. Germline V CDR1 and CDR2: SNHLY, FYNNEI. CDR3 sequence: CASSQGGEQFF. DNA for the CDR3: TGTGCCAGCAGCCAGGGTGGTGAGCAGTTCTTC.

The rearrangement uses TRBV19 and TRBJ1-2, with TRBD1 as a possible D gene (6 bases). V was trimmed by 3 bases and J by 4 bases, leaving 15 bases between them. Germline V gives CDR1 LNHDA, CDR2 SQIVND (reference sequence). This CDR3 has 15 amino acids. The CDR3 DNA reads as TGTGCCAGTAGTATCGACAGGCAGGGGCTCTATGGCTACACCTTC. Its protein is CASSIDRQGLYGYTF.

The V gene is TRBV28, the J gene TRBJ1-1, with TRBD1 as a possible D gene (6 bases). Trimming took off 3 bases at V and 3 bases at J, with 14 bases between the two ends. In germline, CDR1 is MDHEN, CDR2 SYDVKM. CDR3 length: 15 amino acids. CDR3 nucleotide sequence: TGTGCCAGCAGTTTCTTGCGGGGGCGAGACACTGAAGCTTTCTTT. The encoded protein is CASSFLRGRDTEAFF.

This clonotype came up many times. V usage is TRBV7-9 and J usage is TRBJ1-2; no reliable D call. CDR1 and CDR2 (germline): SEHNR, FQNEAQ (reference sequence). The CDR3 extends over 12 amino acids. Trimming took 6 bases from V and 0 from J, leaving 5 bases between them. The CDR3 coding sequence is TGTGCCAGCAGTAGGCCTAACTATGGCTACACCTTC. As protein: CASSRPNYGYTF. The whole variable domain, remainder taken from reference TRBV7-9 and TRBJ1-2, is DTGVSQNPRHKITKRGQNVTFRCDPISEHNRLYWYRQTLGQGPEFLTYFQNEAQLEKSRLLSDRFSAERPKGSFSTLEIQRTEQGDSAMYLCASSRPNYGYTFGSGTRLTVV.

This clonotype was detected ten times or more. V and J are TRBV11-2 and TRBJ1-1; D is undetermined. This CDR3 comprises 13 residues. Trimming pared 1 base from V and 7 bases from J, leaving 10 bases between. Looked up from germline, CDR1 is SGHAT and CDR2 is FQNNGV. CDR3 protein: CASSLVGVSEAFF. The DNA of the CDR3 is TGTGCCAGCAGCTTAGTTGGGGTGAGTGAAGCTTTCTTT.

This clonotype has just a few counts. This chain joins TRBV24-1 and TRBJ2-7; D might be TRBD1 (5 bases). CDR3 size: 14 residues. V was clipped by 0 bases and J by 9 bases, with 14 bases between them. CDR1 and CDR2 from the germline V gene are KGHDR and SFDVKD. CDR3 in DNA: TGTGCCACCAGTGATTTGATGCAGGGCGTCGGGCAGTACTTC. Protein: CATSDLMQGVGQYF.

CDR3 region: CASGNTEAFF. The CDR3 nucleotides read TGTGCCAGCGGAAACACTGAAGCTTTCTTT. The V gene is TRBV6-5, the J gene TRBJ1-1; D gene uncertain. Trimming removed 8 bases at V and 2 bases at J, with 3 bases between. CDR3 length equals 10 residues. The germline CDR1 and CDR2 sequences are MNHEY and SVGAGI.

This clonotype was counted once. A much larger clone lies one base from this, so it may be a read error. The J gene is TRBJ1-1, the V gene TRBV29-1, with TRBD1 as a possible D gene (6 bases). Germline-derived CDR1 and CDR2 are SQVTM and ANQGSEA. The CDR3 sequence is 15 residues long. The CDR3 region has the DNA TGCAGGGTTGATAGGGGGGGGGGGCGGGGCACTGAAGCTTTCTTT. This encodes CRVDRGGGRGTEAFF.

The chain has TRBV7-8 and TRBJ2-5; D may be TRBD1 (6 bases). This CDR3 is built from 13 residues. V was shortened by 7 bases and J by 2 bases, with 11 bases between the two germline ends. CDR1 SGHVS and CDR2 FQNEAQ come from the germline V gene. Here the CDR3 DNA reads TGTGCCAGCAATTTGGACAGTCAAGAGACCCAGTACTTC. Its protein is CASNLDSQETQYF.